A single sample is the source of the 23 T cell receptor beta chains below, sequenced in a study of PD-1 blockade in mismatch repair-deficient tumors. Sequenced by immunoSEQ multiplex PCR; TCRdb stores in-frame clones only, minus some. Among around 51,000 clones, over 75% were seen once, and the ten largest hold 7% to 8.5%. The sample consisted of peripheral blood, taken more than 19 weeks after starting pembrolizumab. These receptors originate from an adult with mismatch repair-deficient cancer.

The chain combines TRBV28 with TRBJ1-1, with 7 bases aligning to TRBD1. The germline V gene has CDR1 MDHEN and CDR2 SYDVKM. V gave up 7 bases and J gave up 3 bases; unmatched junction bases: 5. This CDR3 contains 13 residues. CDR3 nucleotides: TGTGCCAGCACCTCCGGACAGGACACTGAAGCTTTCTTT. Encoded protein: CASTSGQDTEAFF.

CDR3 sequence reads: CASSLGLAGYNEQFF. The CDR3 DNA sequence: TGTGCCAGCAGCTTGGGGTTAGCGGGTTACAATGAGCAGTTCTTC. V gene TRBV5-8 combines with J gene TRBJ2-1, with 7 bases aligning to TRBD2. This CDR3 contains 15 residues. V dropped 0 bases and J dropped 4; count of bases not matched to a gene: 4. Germline CDR1 reads SGHTS; CDR2 reads YDEGEE.

This clone was recorded once. The CDR3 here is CASSLAAGNEKLFF. The DNA of the CDR3 is TGTGCCAGCAGCTTGGCCGCTGGGAATGAAAAACTGTTTTTT. This chain joins TRBV7-9 and TRBJ1-4; D is ambiguous. The CDR3 covers 14 residues. Germline V lookup: CDR1 SEHNR, CDR2 FQNEAQ (reference sequence). Deletions cut 3 bases from V and 5 bases from J, with 10 bases between.

In its sample, this clone was seen a few times. This chain links TRBV11-3 with TRBJ2-7; 9 nucleotides align to TRBD2. The CDR3 sequence is 15 residues long. V trimming: 5 bases; J trimming: 6 bases; junction bases outside the gene matches: 11. Germline loops: CDR1 SGHNT, CDR2 YENEEA. The CDR3 reads CASSPSAGGLGEQYF. The CDR3 bases are TGTGCCAGCAGCCCCTCCGCGGGAGGGTTGGGCGAGCAGTACTTC.

J is TRBJ2-2 and V is TRBV7-3; 12 positions match TRBD2. J gave up 4 bases and V 5 bases, and 2 bases lay outside the gene matches. The CDR3 has 15 residues. In germline, CDR1 is SGHTA, CDR2 FQGTGA. In nucleotides, the CDR3 is TGTGCCAGCAGCACGGGACTAGCGGGCACCGGGGAGCTGTTTTTT. This sequence encodes CASSTGLAGTGELFF.

This chain links TRBV7-2 with TRBJ2-7; 7 nucleotides line up with TRBD1. The CDR3 length is 15 residues. Germline-derived CDR1 and CDR2 are SGHTA and FQGNSA. Unmatched junction bases numbered 13, after V lost 5 bases and J lost 6 bases. CDR3 nucleotide sequence: TGTGCCAGCAGCCAAGAGTTAGGGGGCAACTCCGAGCAGTACTTC. Amino acid sequence: CASSQELGGNSEQYF.

The chain joins TRBV19 to TRBJ1-4; D is unresolved. Germline values: CDR1 LNHDA, CDR2 SQIVND (reference sequence). This CDR3 is 13 amino acids long. V lost 3 bases to trimming and J lost 0 bases, with 2 bases between them. The CDR3 protein is CASSMATNEKLFF. The CDR3 nucleotides are TGTGCCAGTAGTATGGCAACTAATGAAAAACTGTTTTTT.

V is TRBV30 and J is TRBJ2-5, with no clear D. V lost 4 bases and J 1 base, leaving 10 bases between the germline ends. Germline V gene data show CDR1 as GTSNPN and CDR2 as SVGIG (reference sequence). This CDR3 region has 13 residues. This chain's CDR3 is CAWTTRSQETQYF. As DNA, the CDR3 is TGTGCCTGGACTACCAGGAGCCAAGAGACCCAGTACTTC.

This clone was seen more than once but under ten times. This chain links TRBV7-3 with TRBJ2-1; 10 nucleotides line up with TRBD2. The trim removed 6 bases at V and 9 bases at J, leaving 11 bases unmatched. The germline V gene encodes CDR1 SGHTA and CDR2 FQGTGA. The CDR3 totals 15 residues. The CDR3 reads CASRPSSGSPAEQFF. The CDR3 DNA follows: TGTGCCAGCAGGCCCTCTAGCGGGAGTCCTGCTGAGCAGTTCTTC.

The gene calls are TRBV15 and TRBJ2-1; possibly TRBD2 for D (6 bases). The germline V gene has CDR1 LNHNV and CDR2 YYDKDF (reference sequence). The ends were cut back, 0 bases at V and 4 bases at J, with 19 bases in the middle. This CDR3 is 18 amino acids long. The chain's CDR3 is CATSRDTAQDYPYNEQFF. CDR3 nucleotide sequence: TGTGCCACCAGCAGAGATACCGCCCAGGACTATCCGTACAATGAGCAGTTCTTC.

This chain connects TRBV5-4 to TRBJ2-7; either TRBD1 or TRBD2 may fit D (5 bases each). Looked up from germline, CDR1 is SGHNT and CDR2 is YYREEE (reference sequence). The CDR3 consists of 13 residues. The V end lost 5 bases, the J end lost 2 bases, and 11 bases lay between the germline ends. CDR3 sequence: CASRGTDPYEQYF. CDR3 in DNA: TGTGCCAGCAGAGGGACGGACCCCTACGAGCAGTACTTC. The whole variable domain, remainder taken from reference TRBV5-4 and TRBJ2-7, is ETGVTQSPTHLIKTRGQQVTLRCSSQSGHNTVSWYQQALGQGPQFIFQYYREEENGRGNFPPRFSGLQFPNYSSELNVNALELDDSALYLCASRGTDPYEQYFGPGTRLTVT.

The chain recombines TRBV6-6 with TRBJ1-3; TRBD1 agrees at 10 bases. CDR1 is MNHNY and CDR2 is SVGAGI in the germline V gene (reference sequence). This CDR3 is 15 amino acids long. Trimming at V came to 6 bases and at J to 4 bases, leaving 6 bases not matched to a gene. CDR3 in amino acids: CASSRQGAEGNTIYF. Written as DNA, the CDR3 is TGTGCCAGCAGCAGACAGGGGGCGGAAGGAAACACCATATATTTT.

The rearrangement uses TRBV19 and TRBJ2-3; 8 bases fit TRBD2. Germline CDR1 and CDR2: LNHDA and SQIVND (reference sequence). The CDR3 runs to 15 residues. V dropped 10 bases and J dropped 2; count of bases not matched to a gene: 11. The CDR3 loop reads CATRGREDATDTQYF. The CDR3 nucleotides are TGTGCCACCCGAGGGCGGGAGGATGCCACAGATACGCAGTATTTT.

V usage is TRBV5-6 and J usage is TRBJ1-5; D gene ambiguous. Trimming took 0 bases from V and 0 from J, leaving 4 bases between them. Germline loops: CDR1 SGHDT, CDR2 YYEEEE. The CDR3 is made up of 14 amino acids. CDR3 nucleotides: TGTGCCAGCAGCTTGGGTTATAGCAATCAGCCCCAGCATTTT. Its protein product is CASSLGYSNQPQHF.

V gene TRBV27 combines with J gene TRBJ2-7; D might be TRBD1 (6 bases). Germline V gene data show CDR1 as MNHEY and CDR2 as SMNVEV (reference sequence). The CDR3 runs to 16 residues. V shed 2 bases and J shed 3 bases, with 17 bases lying between them. CDR3 amino acids: CASSLGKRGSRYEQYF. CDR3 nucleotides: TGTGCCAGCAGTTTAGGGAAAAGGGGGTCCCGCTACGAGCAGTACTTC.

The count of this clone is one. The rearrangement joins TRBV12-5 to TRBJ2-1, with D hard to call. CDR1 LGHNT and CDR2 FRNRAP come from the germline V gene. V was pared by 6 bases and J by 6 bases, with 9 bases between. The CDR3 consists of 12 residues. The CDR3 region has the DNA TGTGCTAGTGGCATCCTCAGCAATGAGCAGTTCTTC. It encodes CASGILSNEQFF.

This chain joins TRBV7-9 and TRBJ2-1; 9 nucleotides align to TRBD2. Germline V gene data show CDR1 as SEHNR and CDR2 as FQNEAQ (reference sequence). The CDR3 is 16 residues long. V trimming: 5 bases; J trimming: 6 bases; junction bases outside the gene matches: 11. The CDR3 DNA reads as TGTGCCAGCAGCCAAGATCCTAGCGGGATAGGCAATGAGCAGTTCTTC. It is translated as CASSQDPSGIGNEQFF.

The chain carries TRBV7-9 and TRBJ2-1; perhaps TRBD2 as D (5 bases). The V gene lost 1 base and the J gene lost 8 bases, with 6 bases spanning the gap. The CDR3 extends over 12 amino acids. Germline lookup yields CDR1 SEHNR and CDR2 FQNEAQ (reference sequence). This CDR3 reads CASSLGGDEQFF. The CDR3 DNA is TGTGCCAGCAGCTTAGGGGGAGATGAGCAGTTCTTC. Full variable domain (rest looked up from reference TRBV7-9 and TRBJ2-1): DTGVSQNPRHKITKRGQNVTFRCDPISEHNRLYWYRQTLGQGPEFLTYFQNEAQLEKSRLLSDRFSAERPKGSFSTLEIQRTEQGDSAMYLCASSLGGDEQFFGPGTRLTVL.

The J gene is TRBJ2-1, the V gene TRBV7-2; D remains unclear. The germline gives CDR1 SGHTA, CDR2 FQGNSA. V lost 5 bases and J lost 2, with 4 bases in between. The CDR3 is 12 residues long. CDR3 protein: CASSKTYNEQFF. CDR3 in DNA: TGTGCCAGCAGCAAAACCTACAATGAGCAGTTCTTC.

CDR3 in amino acids: CASGTGGANEKLFF. CDR3 DNA sequence: TGTGCCAGTGGAACAGGTGGGGCTAATGAAAAACTGTTTTTT. J is TRBJ1-4 and V is TRBV19; a weak D match, TRBD1 (5 bases). The germline gives CDR1 LNHDA, CDR2 SQIVND (reference sequence). The CDR3 has 14 amino acids. Trimming removed 8 bases from V and 3 bases from J, with 13 bases in between.

The rearrangement links TRBV10-1 to TRBJ1-1; D is undetermined. Germline assignment: CDR1 WNHNN and CDR2 SYGVQD (reference sequence). Deletions cut 6 bases from V and 1 base from J, with 9 bases between. The CDR3 covers 13 residues. CDR3 sequence: CASSLDRNTEAFF. The CDR3, as DNA: TGCGCCAGCAGCTTGGACCGGAACACTGAAGCTTTCTTT.

The chain recombines TRBV4-2 with TRBJ1-1; 8 bases are shared with TRBD1. Trimming at V came to 3 bases and at J to 1 base, leaving 4 bases not matched to a gene. This CDR3 has 15 amino acids. Germline V gene lookup returns CDR1 LGHNA and CDR2 YNFKEQ. CDR3 sequence: CASSQNGQGNTEAFF. For the CDR3, the DNA is TGTGCCAGCAGCCAGAACGGACAGGGGAACACTGAAGCTTTCTTT.

The chain joins TRBV13 to TRBJ2-1, with no clear D. The CDR3 totals 14 residues. Per germline, CDR1 PRHDT and CDR2 FYEKMQ (reference sequence). Trimming removed 3 bases at V and 5 bases at J, with 11 bases between. The DNA of the CDR3 is TGTGCCAGCAGCTTGGATCGGTTGGACAATGAGCAGTTCTTC. Translation: CASSLDRLDNEQFF.